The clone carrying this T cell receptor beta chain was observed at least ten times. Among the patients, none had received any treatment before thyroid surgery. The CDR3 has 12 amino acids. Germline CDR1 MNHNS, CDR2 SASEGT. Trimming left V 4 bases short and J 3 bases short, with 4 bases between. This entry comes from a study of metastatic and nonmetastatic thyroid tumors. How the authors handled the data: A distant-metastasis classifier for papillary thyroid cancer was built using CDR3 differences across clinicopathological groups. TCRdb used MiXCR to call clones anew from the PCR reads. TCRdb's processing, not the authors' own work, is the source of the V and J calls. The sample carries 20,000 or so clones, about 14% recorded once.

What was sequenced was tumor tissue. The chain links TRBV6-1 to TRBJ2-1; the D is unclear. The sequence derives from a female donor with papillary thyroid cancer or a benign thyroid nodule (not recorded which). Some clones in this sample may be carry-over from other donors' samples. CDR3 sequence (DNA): TGTGCCAGCAGTGGACGCTACAATGAGCAGTTCTTC. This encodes CASSGRYNEQFF.